This T cell receptor beta chain was captured by sequencing in a study of blood T cell repertoires in COVID-19. About the study: The United States, Italy and Spain provided the acute and convalescent COVID-19 samples. Nucleic acid was either cDNA or gDNA, and it came from T cells, B-cell-depleted T cells, or PBMCs.

How the authors handled the data: From reference gene primer amplification, estimates of nucleated cell counts were derived. This table comes from immunoSEQ multiplex PCR, and its TCRdb copy is limited to in-frame clones, with some not included. V and J calls and clone size are as listed in that table; D and trimming were resolved from the DNA. The sample holds nearly 200,000 clones, about nine tenths seen once. This TCR derives from a woman in her sixties or seventies with acute or convalescent COVID-19. Sample: peripheral blood.

CDR3 in DNA: TGTGCCAGCTCCGGGGGAAACTCTGGAAACACCATATATTTT. Residues: CASSGGNSGNTIYF. This sequence joins TRBV18 and TRBJ1-3, with D perhaps TRBD1 (5 bases). Trimming left V 6 bases short and J 0 bases short, with 9 bases between. Per germline, CDR1 KGHSH and CDR2 LQKENI. This CDR3 region has 14 residues.